What follows are 24 T cell receptor beta chains derived from one specimen sequenced in a study of blood T cell repertoires in COVID-19. The data were produced by immunoSEQ multiplex PCR, yet TCRdb's version contains in-frame clones alone and is incomplete. The table records approximately 240,000 clones, approximately 83% of them present only once. The sequenced sample consisted of peripheral blood. These receptors were taken from a woman younger than 45 with COVID-19, enrolled during active disease.

V usage is TRBV9 and J usage is TRBJ1-3; D is unresolved. The CDR3 consists of 15 residues. The germline V and J ends were trimmed by 3 bases and 0 bases, with 10 bases remaining between them. The V gene's germline CDR1 is SGDLS and CDR2 YYNGEE. The CDR3 loop is CASSAEGRSGNTIYF. The CDR3 region has the DNA TGTGCCAGCAGCGCGGAGGGTCGCTCTGGAAACACCATATATTTT.

V is TRBV3-1 (or the pseudogene TRBV3-2) and J is TRBJ2-7; 7 bases fit TRBD1. Per the germline V gene, CDR1 is LGHDT and CDR2 is YNNKEL (reference sequence). The CDR3 extends over 15 amino acids. After removal of 4 bases from V and 0 bases from J, the junction contained 6 bases not matched to a gene. CDR3 region: CASSPYWDSSYEQYF. The CDR3 coding sequence is TGTGCCAGCAGCCCTTACTGGGACAGCTCCTACGAGCAGTACTTC.

The chain is built from TRBV5-1 and TRBJ1-3; 7 positions agree with TRBD1. Trimming removed 0 bases from V and 1 base from J; junction bases left unmatched: 7. This CDR3 region has 17 residues. Germline V gene sequence: CDR1 SGHRS, CDR2 YFSETQ. The CDR3 loop is CASSLVPGGLSGNTIYF. Here the CDR3 DNA reads TGCGCCAGCAGCTTGGTGCCAGGGGGTCTTTCTGGAAACACCATATATTTT.

V usage is TRBV6-5 and J usage is TRBJ2-7; 11 nucleotides match TRBD2. This CDR3 comprises 14 residues. The germline V gene encodes CDR1 MNHEY and CDR2 SVGAGI. The ends lost 7 bases at V and 2 bases at J; junction bases unmatched: 4. CDR3 nucleotide sequence: TGTGCCAGCAATCTAGCGGGGGGACCCTACGAGCAGTACTTC. Its translation is CASNLAGGPYEQYF.

This clone was seen only a few times. The chain employs TRBV7-3 and TRBJ2-1; TRBD2 might be the D (7 bases). Trimming took 5 bases from V and 0 from J, leaving 14 bases between them. This CDR3 has 16 residues. Germline values: CDR1 SGHTA, CDR2 FQGTGA. Here the CDR3 reads CASSPRGGSSYNEQFF. DNA for the CDR3: TGTGCCAGCAGCCCTAGGGGGGGTAGCTCCTACAATGAGCAGTTCTTC. Using reference TRBV7-3 and TRBJ2-1 for the parts outside the CDR3, the full variable domain is GAGVSQTPSNKVTEKGKYVELRCDPISGHTALYWYRQSLGQGPEFLIYFQGTGAADDSGLPNDRFFAVRPEGSVSTLKIQRTERGDSAVYLCASSPRGGSSYNEQFFGPGTRLTVL.

V gene TRBV12-3 or TRBV12-4 combines with J gene TRBJ1-1; 7 positions match TRBD1. J lost 4 bases, V lost 6 bases, and 5 bases had no gene match. The CDR3 runs to 13 residues. The CDR3 spells CASSTGVSTEAFF. CDR3 nucleotides: TGTGCCAGCAGCACAGGGGTAAGCACTGAAGCTTTCTTT.

The chain employs TRBV29-1 and TRBJ2-7; 10 bases line up with TRBD2. Germline assignment: CDR1 SQVTM and CDR2 ANQGSEA. The junction had 2 bases not matched to a gene; V was cut back by 6 bases and J by 3 bases. The CDR3 sequence is 12 residues long. In DNA, the CDR3 is TGCAGCGTCGGGACTAGCGTCTACGAGCAGTACTTC. This sequence encodes CSVGTSVYEQYF.

The chain has TRBV3-1 (or the pseudogene TRBV3-2) and TRBJ2-1; 10 positions agree with TRBD2. The CDR3 spans 21 residues. CDR1 and CDR2 (germline): LGHDT, YNNKEL (reference sequence). Trimming removed 0 bases from V and 0 bases from J; junction bases left unmatched: 14. The CDR3 here is CASSQELRRTSGSNSYNEQFF. CDR3 coding DNA: TGTGCCAGCAGCCAAGAGTTGAGAAGGACTAGCGGATCCAACTCCTACAATGAGCAGTTCTTC.

The chain is built from TRBV27 and TRBJ1-2; TRBD1 is a possible D gene (5 bases). The CDR3 spans 15 residues. The germline CDR1 and CDR2 sequences are MNHEY and SMNVEV (reference sequence). V lost 0 bases, J lost 5 bases, and 13 bases lay in between. CDR3 in amino acids: CASSLSSRAGYGYTF. The CDR3 nucleotides are TGTGCCAGCAGTTTATCCTCCAGGGCAGGGTATGGCTACACCTTC.

CDR3 protein: CASTSGDTQYF. The CDR3 DNA sequence: TGTGCCAGCACTAGCGGAGATACGCAGTATTTT. V gene TRBV7-9 combines with J gene TRBJ2-3; 7 bases are shared with TRBD2. The CDR3 contains 11 residues. The ends lost 7 bases at V and 5 bases at J; junction bases unmatched: 0. Germline-derived CDR1 and CDR2 are SEHNR and FQNEAQ (reference sequence).

The V and J genes are TRBV10-3 and TRBJ1-1, with D hard to call. Germline-derived CDR1 and CDR2 are ENHRY and SYGVKD. The CDR3 has 13 amino acids. V was cut by 8 bases and J by 0 bases, with 10 bases left in between. CDR3 region: CAIHSILNTEAFF. DNA for the CDR3: TGTGCCATCCACTCTATCCTGAACACTGAAGCTTTCTTT.

This clone has a single count. The gene calls are TRBV5-1 and TRBJ1-5; 7 bases fit TRBD1. The length of the CDR3 is 18 residues. V gave up 2 bases and J gave up 1 base; unmatched junction bases: 12. Germline-derived CDR1 and CDR2 are SGHRS and YFSETQ. CDR3 DNA sequence: TGCGCCAGCAGCTTCAGAAGTAGCGGGACAGCAAGCAATCAGCCCCAGCATTTT. This translates into CASSFRSSGTASNQPQHF.

There are a few counts of this clone. The gene calls are TRBV11-2 and TRBJ2-5, with TRBD1 matching 10 bases. The CDR3 runs to 15 residues. From germline, CDR1 is SGHAT and CDR2 FQNNGV. Unmatched junction bases numbered 5, after V lost 4 bases and J lost 3 bases. CDR3 coding DNA: TGTGCCAGCAGCTGGGGGACAGGGGTGGAAGAGACCCAGTACTTC. Amino acid sequence: CASSWGTGVEETQYF.

The J gene is TRBJ2-1, the V gene TRBV19; the match to TRBD2 covers 14 bases. V shed 6 bases and J 6 bases; nucleotides not matched to a gene: 13. The CDR3 totals 18 residues. The germline V gene has CDR1 LNHDA and CDR2 SQIVND (reference sequence). The CDR3 bases are TGTGCCAGTAGCCATGAAGGGACTAGCGGGAGACAGCGCAATGAGCAGTTCTTC. Translation gives CASSHEGTSGRQRNEQFF.

The genes are TRBV11-2 and TRBJ2-7; 7 bases match TRBD1. This CDR3 contains 15 residues. Looked up from germline, CDR1 is SGHAT and CDR2 is FQNNGV. Trimming removed 1 base from V and 2 bases from J; junction bases left unmatched: 5. The CDR3 loop reads CASSLAAGGAYEQYF. The CDR3 DNA reads TGTGCCAGCAGCTTAGCGGCAGGGGGAGCCTACGAGCAGTACTTC.

Regarding this clone: Compared with germline, one end of the junction differs, possibly owing to a read error. V is TRBV6-1 and J is TRBJ2-2; TRBD1 matches at 8 bases. There are 14 residues in the CDR3. Per germline, CDR1 MNHNS and CDR2 SASEGT. The CDR3, as DNA: TGTGCCAGCATTGAAACAGGGGGAACCGGGGAGCTGTTTTTT. It is translated as CASIETGGTGELFF.

The V call is TRBV12-3 or TRBV12-4, the J call TRBJ2-1; TRBD1 matches at 8 bases. The V and J ends lost 5 bases and 15 bases, in that order; junction bases with no gene match: 9. The CDR3 is 12 residues long. The CDR3 here is CASSTTGARPFF. The CDR3 DNA sequence: TGTGCCAGCAGTACGACAGGGGCCCGCCCGTTCTTC.

The chain has TRBV3-1 (or the pseudogene TRBV3-2) and TRBJ1-1; TRBD1 might be the D (6 bases). Per the germline V gene, CDR1 is LGHDT and CDR2 is YNNKEL (reference sequence). The CDR3 runs 16 residues. Trimming left V 4 bases short and J 3 bases short, with 18 bases between. The CDR3 reads CASSPLVARGHTEAFF. CDR3 DNA sequence: TGTGCCAGCAGCCCACTTGTCGCCAGGGGCCACACTGAAGCTTTCTTT.

The chain carries TRBV6-6 and TRBJ2-7, with 8 bases matching TRBD1. Germline loops: CDR1 MNHNY, CDR2 SVGAGI (reference sequence). The CDR3 runs to 16 residues. Unmatched junction bases numbered 16, after V lost 6 bases and J lost 6 bases. The DNA for the CDR3 is TGTGCCAGCAGCCGCTTCACGACAGGGGTGCACCGCGAGCAGTACTTC. It codes for CASSRFTTGVHREQYF.

The V call is TRBV4-2, the J call TRBJ2-2, with 12 bases fitting TRBD2. CDR1 and CDR2 from the germline V gene are LGHNA and YNFKEQ. This CDR3 has 17 residues. The junction had 1 base not matched to a gene; V was cut back by 1 base and J by 1 base. The CDR3 protein is CASSQGGLAGNTGELFF. CDR3 DNA sequence: TGTGCCAGCAGCCAAGGGGGACTAGCGGGGAACACCGGGGAGCTGTTTTTT.

V usage is TRBV18 and J usage is TRBJ1-6; D gene uncertain. Deletions cut 3 bases from V and 6 bases from J, with 12 bases between. Germline V gene lookup returns CDR1 KGHSH and CDR2 LQKENI. The CDR3 runs 15 residues. This CDR3 reads CASSPPGKPNSPLHF. CDR3 DNA sequence: TGTGCCAGCTCACCCCCGGGAAAACCTAATTCACCCCTCCACTTT.

The rearrangement uses TRBV7-3 and TRBJ1-2, with D maybe TRBD1 (5 bases). Germline loops: CDR1 SGHTA, CDR2 FQGTGA. The CDR3 covers 13 residues. The V gene lost 5 bases and the J gene lost 8 bases, with 15 bases spanning the gap. CDR3 amino acids: CASSSDGGGGYTF. DNA for the CDR3: TGTGCCAGCAGCAGTGACGGGGGTGGAGGCTACACCTTC.

This clone showed up just once. The genes are TRBV21-1 and TRBJ2-7; TRBD1 is the table's D call, not checked against the DNA. TRBV21-1 is termed a pseudogene. CDR3 size: 16 residues. For the CDR3, the DNA is TGTGCCAGCAGCAAAGGTTGGACAGGGAGGATCTACGAGCAGTACTTC. Encoded protein: CASSKGWTGRIYEQYF.

This clone was picked up a small number of times. V usage is TRBV5-1 and J usage is TRBJ1-3; TRBD1 is a possible D gene (6 bases). Per the germline V gene, CDR1 is SGHRS and CDR2 is YFSETQ. The CDR3 is 18 amino acids. Trimming removed 3 bases at V and 0 bases at J, with 19 bases between. CDR3 amino acids: CASSWGRQTGLSGNTIYF. As DNA, the CDR3 is TGCGCCAGCAGCTGGGGGAGACAGACAGGACTCTCTGGAAACACCATATATTTT. The variable domain in full, completed from reference TRBV5-1 and TRBJ1-3, reads KAGVTQTPRYLIKTRGQQVTLSCSPISGHRSVSWYQQTPGQGLQFLFEYFSETQRNKGNFPGRFSGRQFSNSRSEMNVSTLELGDSALYLCASSWGRQTGLSGNTIYFGEGSWLTVV.